This T cell receptor (beta chain) emerged from a study of blood T cell repertoires in COVID-19. V was clipped by 10 bases and J by 0 bases; unmatched bases: 3. Germline CDR1 reads MNHEY; CDR2 reads SVGAGI. This CDR3 is built from 14 residues. TCRdb keeps only in-frame clones here, not all; method: immunoSEQ multiplex PCR. The table shows fewer than 350,000 clones, with roughly 87% occurring only once. J is TRBJ1-6 and V is TRBV6-5, with 7 bases identical to TRBD1. What was sequenced was PBMCs or T cells enriched from blood (not recorded which). The TCR sequence derives from a woman in her 40s who had recovered from COVID-19. CDR3 in amino acids: CATSGGSYNSPLHF. In DNA, the CDR3 is TGTGCCACCTCAGGGGGCTCCTATAATTCACCCCTCCACTTT.